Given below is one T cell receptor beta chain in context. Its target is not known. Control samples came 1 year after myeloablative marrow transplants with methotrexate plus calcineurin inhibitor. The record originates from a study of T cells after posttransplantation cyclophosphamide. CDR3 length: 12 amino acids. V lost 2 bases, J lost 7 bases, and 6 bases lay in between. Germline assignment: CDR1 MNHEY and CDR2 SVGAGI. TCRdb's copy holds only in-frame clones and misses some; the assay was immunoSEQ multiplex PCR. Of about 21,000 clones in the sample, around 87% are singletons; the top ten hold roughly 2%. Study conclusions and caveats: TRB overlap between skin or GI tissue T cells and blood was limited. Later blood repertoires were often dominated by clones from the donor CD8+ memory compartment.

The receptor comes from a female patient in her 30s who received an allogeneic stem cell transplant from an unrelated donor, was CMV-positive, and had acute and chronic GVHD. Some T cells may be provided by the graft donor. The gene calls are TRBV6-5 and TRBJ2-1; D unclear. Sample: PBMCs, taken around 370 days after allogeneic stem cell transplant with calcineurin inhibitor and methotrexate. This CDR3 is CASSYGVNEQFF. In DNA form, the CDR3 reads TGTGCCAGCAGTTACGGAGTAAATGAGCAGTTCTTC.